This T cell receptor (beta chain) was profiled in a study of shared clonotypes between healthy human individuals. On the study more broadly: In total, the donors were a couple of women and three men aged 18 to 49. Study outcomes and limitations: Between a handful of donors, naive CD4 clonotypes were shared at a level of about 5%.

On this clone: Its specificity is not known.

CDR1 and CDR2 (germline): SGHAT, FQNNGV. CDR3 length: 15 residues. The V end was cut by 1 base, the J end by 2 bases, with 11 bases between. Libraries were prepared by immunoSEQ multiplex PCR; TCRdb keeps only in-frame clonotypes and omits some of them. The sample contains 850,000 to 1,100,000 clones, about 72% of which appear only once. Source material: memory CD4+ T cells from PBMCs. Subset here: CD45RA-negative fraction. This TCR was sampled from a man aged 18 to 29 in good health. Some clones in this sample may be carry-over from other donors' samples. V is TRBV11-2 and J is TRBJ2-5; D unresolved. CDR3 residues: CASSLGVAFQETQYF. The CDR3 nucleotides read TGTGCCAGCAGCTTAGGGGTGGCATTTCAAGAGACCCAGTACTTC.